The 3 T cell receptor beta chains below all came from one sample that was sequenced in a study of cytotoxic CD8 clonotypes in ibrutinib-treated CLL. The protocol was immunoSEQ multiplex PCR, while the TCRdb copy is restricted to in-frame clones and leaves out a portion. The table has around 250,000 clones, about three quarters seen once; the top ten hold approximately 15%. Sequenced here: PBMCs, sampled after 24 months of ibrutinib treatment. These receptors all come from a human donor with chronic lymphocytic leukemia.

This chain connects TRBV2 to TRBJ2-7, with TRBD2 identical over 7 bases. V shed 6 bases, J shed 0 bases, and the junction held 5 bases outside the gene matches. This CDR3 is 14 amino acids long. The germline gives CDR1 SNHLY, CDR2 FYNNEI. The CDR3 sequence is CASRDSGFSYEQYF. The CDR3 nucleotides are TGTGCCAGCAGAGATAGCGGGTTCTCCTACGAGCAGTACTTC.

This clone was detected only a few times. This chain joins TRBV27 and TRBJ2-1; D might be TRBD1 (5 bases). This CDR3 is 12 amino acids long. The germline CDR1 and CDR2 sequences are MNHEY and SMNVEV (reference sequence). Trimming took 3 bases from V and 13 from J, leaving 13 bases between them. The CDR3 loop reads CASSLGRGGQFF. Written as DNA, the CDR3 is TGTGCCAGCAGTTTGGGTAGGGGCGGACAGTTCTTC.

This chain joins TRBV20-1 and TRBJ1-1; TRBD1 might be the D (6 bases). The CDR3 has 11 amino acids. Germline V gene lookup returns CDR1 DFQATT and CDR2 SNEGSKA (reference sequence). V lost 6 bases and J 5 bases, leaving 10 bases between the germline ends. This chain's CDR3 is CSAPDRTEAFF. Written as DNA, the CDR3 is TGCAGTGCCCCGGACAGAACTGAAGCTTTCTTT.